One and the same sample provided the 5 T cell receptor beta chains below, sequenced in a study of T-cell reconstitution after alpha-beta-depleted transplantation in children. The library targeted TCRbeta and was prepared with unique molecular identifiers. TCRdb analysed the PCR reads with MiXCR anew, one entry per CDR3 protein. This sample has some 200,000 distinct CDR3 sequences, with under 13% found just once. The specimen was PBMCs, collected before TCRalphabeta/CD19-depleted stem cell transplant. Receptors originate from a child younger than two with acute myeloid leukemia, due to receive a stem cell transplant.

This clonotype occurred many times. CDR3 amino acids: CASSLGGWSSYEQYF. The CDR3 DNA reads as TGCGCCAGCAGCTTGGGAGGCTGGAGCTCCTACGAGCAGTACTTC. V and J are TRBV5-1 and TRBJ2-7; D remains ambiguous. This CDR3 region has 15 residues. Germline CDR1 and CDR2: SGHRS and YFSETQ. V was cut by 0 bases and J by 0 bases, with 10 bases left in between.

This clonotype has at least ten counts. J is TRBJ2-1 and V is TRBV12-3 or TRBV12-4; TRBD2 aligns across 8 bases. Trimming removed 3 bases from V and 2 bases from J; junction bases left unmatched: 6. This CDR3 comprises 16 residues. CDR3 DNA: TGTGCCAGCAGTTTTGCCTCGACTAGCGCCTACAATGAGCAGTTCTTC. This sequence encodes CASSFASTSAYNEQFF.

This clonotype was seen more than once but under ten times. CDR3 loop: CAADQGQDGGYTF. The DNA for the CDR3 is TGTGCCGCCGATCAGGGACAGGATGGTGGCTACACCTTC. The V gene is TRBV10-3, the J gene TRBJ1-2, with 8 bases lining up with TRBD1. Germline CDR1 ENHRY, CDR2 SYGVKD. J lost 7 bases, V lost 11 bases, and 12 bases had no gene match. The CDR3 runs 13 residues.

The chain recombines TRBV29-1 with TRBJ1-1; D unresolved. Between the trimmed V and J ends, which lost 4 bases and 7 bases, there was a span of 13 bases. Germline V gene lookup returns CDR1 SQVTM and CDR2 ANQGSEA. This CDR3 is built from 12 residues. The CDR3 spells CSVAGSGFEAFF. CDR3 DNA: TGCAGCGTTGCCGGCAGCGGGTTTGAAGCTTTCTTT.

This clonotype came up many times. The rearrangement uses TRBV20-1 and TRBJ2-2; 10 bases match TRBD2. Germline V gene lookup returns CDR1 DFQATT and CDR2 SNEGSKA (reference sequence). The CDR3 runs 15 residues. V was pared by 3 bases and J by 5 bases, with 6 bases of the junction left unmatched. The CDR3 sequence is CSASPSGRGTGELFF. In DNA, the CDR3 is TGCAGTGCTAGTCCCAGCGGGAGGGGGACCGGGGAGCTGTTTTTT.